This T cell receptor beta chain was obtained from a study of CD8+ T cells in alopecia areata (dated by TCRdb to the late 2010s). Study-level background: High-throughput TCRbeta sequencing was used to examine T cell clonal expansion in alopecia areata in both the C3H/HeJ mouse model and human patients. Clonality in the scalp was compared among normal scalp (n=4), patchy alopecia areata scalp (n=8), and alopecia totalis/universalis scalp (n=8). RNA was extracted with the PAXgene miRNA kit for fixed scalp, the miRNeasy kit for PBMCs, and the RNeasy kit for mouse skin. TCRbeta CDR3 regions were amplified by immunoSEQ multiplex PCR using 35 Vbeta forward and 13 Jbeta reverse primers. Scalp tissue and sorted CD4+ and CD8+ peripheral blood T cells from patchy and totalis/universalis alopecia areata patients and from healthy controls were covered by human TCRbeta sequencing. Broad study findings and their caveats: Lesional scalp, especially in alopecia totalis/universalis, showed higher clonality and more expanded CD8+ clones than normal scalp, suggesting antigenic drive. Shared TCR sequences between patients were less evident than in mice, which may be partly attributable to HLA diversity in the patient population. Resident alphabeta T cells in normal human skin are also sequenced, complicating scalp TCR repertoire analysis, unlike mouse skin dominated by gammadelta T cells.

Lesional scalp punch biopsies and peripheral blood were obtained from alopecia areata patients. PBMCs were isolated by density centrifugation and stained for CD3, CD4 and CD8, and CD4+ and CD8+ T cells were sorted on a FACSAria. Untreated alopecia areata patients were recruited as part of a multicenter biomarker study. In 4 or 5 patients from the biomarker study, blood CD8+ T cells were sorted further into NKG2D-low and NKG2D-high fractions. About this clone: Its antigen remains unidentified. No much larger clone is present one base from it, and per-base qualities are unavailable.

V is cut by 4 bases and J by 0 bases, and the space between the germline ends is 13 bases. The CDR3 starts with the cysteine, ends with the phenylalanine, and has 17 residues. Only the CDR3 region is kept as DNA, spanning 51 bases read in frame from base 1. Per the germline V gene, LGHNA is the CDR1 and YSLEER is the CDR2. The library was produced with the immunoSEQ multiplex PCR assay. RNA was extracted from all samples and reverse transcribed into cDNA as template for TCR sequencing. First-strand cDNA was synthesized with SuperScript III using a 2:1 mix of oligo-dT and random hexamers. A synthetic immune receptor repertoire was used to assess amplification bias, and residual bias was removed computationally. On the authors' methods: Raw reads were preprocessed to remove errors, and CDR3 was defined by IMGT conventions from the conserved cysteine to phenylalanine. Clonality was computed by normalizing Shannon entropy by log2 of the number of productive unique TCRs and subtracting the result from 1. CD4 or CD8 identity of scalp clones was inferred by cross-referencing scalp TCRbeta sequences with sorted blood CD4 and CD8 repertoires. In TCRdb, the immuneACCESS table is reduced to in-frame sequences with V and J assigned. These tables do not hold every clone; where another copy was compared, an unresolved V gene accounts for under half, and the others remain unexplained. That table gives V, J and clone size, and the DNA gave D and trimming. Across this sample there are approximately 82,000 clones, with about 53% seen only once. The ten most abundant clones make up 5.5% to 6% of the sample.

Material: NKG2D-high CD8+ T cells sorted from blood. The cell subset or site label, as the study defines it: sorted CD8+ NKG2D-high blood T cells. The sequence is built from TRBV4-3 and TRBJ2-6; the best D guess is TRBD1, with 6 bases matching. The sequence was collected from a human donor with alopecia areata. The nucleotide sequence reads TGCGCCAGCAGCCTTGGACAGACAAGCTCTGGGGCCAACGTCCTGACTTTC. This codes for CASSLGQTSSGANVLTF.